This TCR beta chain is drawn from a study of OX40 agonist ivuxolimab in advanced cancers. At the level of the study: Averaging roughly 60 years in age, with a range of 23 to 79, the cohort was 82.7% male. Points from the study as a whole: Clonal expansion in partial responders at 0.1-3.0 mg/kg ranked among the lowest. Clones of CD4+ and CD8+ blood T cells grew by week 6 at doses of 0.1 to 3.0 mg/kg.

A remark on this clone: Its antigen is undetermined.

This CDR3 spans 13 amino acids. Looked up from germline, CDR1 is ENHRY and CDR2 is SYGVKD. V lost 4 bases and J lost 3, with 8 bases in between. Repertoires were generated with immunoSEQ multiplex PCR, while TCRdb's copy carries only in-frame clones and drops some. The table records 92,000 or so clones, roughly 80% of them present only once. Material: CD4+ or CD8+ T cells sorted from blood, obtained in a trial of the OX40 agonist ivuxolimab. V usage is TRBV10-3 and J usage is TRBJ2-3; the D is unclear. The receptor was isolated from an adult with an advanced solid tumor such as melanoma, head and neck, liver or kidney cancer. In nucleotides, the CDR3 is TGTGCCATCAGTGGGGGATCGACAGATACGCAGTATTTT. Amino acids: CAISGGSTDTQYF.